These 10 T cell receptor beta chains were all obtained from the same sample, sequenced in a study of CD8 T cells in Susac syndrome. With random hexamers, reverse transcription was performed on about 0.5 to 1 ug of RNA. Each CDR3 protein gets one entry after TCRdb re-called the immunoSEQ multiplex PCR reads with MiXCR. This table has roughly 80,000 distinct CDR3 sequences, roughly nine tenths appearing once. The sequenced material came from CD8+ T cells from PBMCs. The receptors derive from a human donor with multiple sclerosis.

The CDR3 DNA sequence: TGTGCCAGCAGTGAAGGGGGCGGAGCCAATCAGCCCCAGCATTTT. Encoded protein: CASSEGGGANQPQHF. The rearrangement joins TRBV2 to TRBJ1-5; possible D gene TRBD1, 5 bases. The germline gives CDR1 SNHLY, CDR2 FYNNEI. Trimming removed 1 base from V and 3 bases from J, with 10 bases in between. The CDR3 is made up of 15 amino acids. Together with reference TRBV2 and TRBJ1-5, the CDR3 gives the full variable domain: EPEVTQTPSHQVTQMGQEVILRCVPISNHLYFYWYRQILGQKVEFLVSFYNNEISEKSEIFDDQFSVERPDGSNFTLKIRSTKLEDSAMYFCASSEGGGANQPQHFGDGTRLSIL.

In this sample, this clonotype turned up a few times. The V and J genes are TRBV12-3 or TRBV12-4 and TRBJ2-3; D unresolved. V was pared by 3 bases and J by 5 bases, with 3 bases between. The CDR3 loop spans 11 amino acids. As DNA, the CDR3 is TGTGCCAGCAGTTTGGAAGATACGCAGTATTTT. It is translated as CASSLEDTQYF.

CDR3 coding DNA: TGTGCCATCAGTGAGTCGGTAGCTACAACTTCCTACGAGCAGTACTTC. Translated: CAISESVATTSYEQYF. The V call is TRBV10-3, the J call TRBJ2-7; no clear D gene. Germline values: CDR1 ENHRY, CDR2 SYGVKD. Trimming stripped 0 bases from V and 1 base from J, with 13 bases between. The CDR3 length is 16 residues.

This chain connects TRBV4-1 to TRBJ2-1; 9 bases align to TRBD2. This CDR3 has 17 amino acids. The V segment lost 3 bases and the J segment 3 bases; nucleotides outside the gene matches: 9. CDR1 and CDR2 (germline): MGHRA, YSYEKL. The CDR3 spells CASSQLSAGGNYNEQFF. The CDR3 nucleotides are TGCGCCAGCAGCCAGCTATCAGCGGGAGGCAACTACAATGAGCAGTTCTTC.

The V call is TRBV4-3, the J call TRBJ2-7, with D perhaps TRBD1 (5 bases). The CDR3 extends over 14 amino acids. The V end was cut by 0 bases, the J end by 7 bases, with 13 bases between. Germline CDR1 reads LGHNA; CDR2 reads YSLEER. The CDR3 DNA follows: TGCGCCAGCAGCCAAGACGACAGCGTGGGGGAGCAGTACTTC. It encodes CASSQDDSVGEQYF.

The chain combines TRBV7-3 with TRBJ2-3, with D tentatively TRBD2 (5 bases). Germline V gene sequence: CDR1 SGHTA, CDR2 FQGTGA. CDR3 size: 15 residues. Deletions cut 2 bases from V and 3 bases from J, with 12 bases between. The CDR3 nucleotides are TGTGCCAGCAGCTTAGGGTTCTTAGCGACAGATACGCAGTATTTT. Translated: CASSLGFLATDTQYF.

The rearrangement links TRBV5-4 to TRBJ1-1; TRBD1 matches at 8 bases. The CDR3 is 15 residues long. Germline-derived CDR1 and CDR2 are SGHNT and YYREEE (reference sequence). The V and J ends lost 5 bases and 0 bases, in that order; junction bases with no gene match: 6. CDR3 protein: CASSYRTGMNTEAFF. CDR3 in DNA: TGTGCCAGCAGTTACCGGACAGGGATGAACACTGAAGCTTTCTTT.

This clonotype was observed once. The chain uses TRBV27 and TRBJ2-7; D gene ambiguous. CDR3 size: 16 residues. Trimming took off 0 bases at V and 3 bases at J, with 15 bases between the two ends. The germline gives CDR1 MNHEY, CDR2 SMNVEV (reference sequence). This CDR3 is CASSLSISDFLYEQYF. CDR3 in DNA: TGTGCCAGCAGTTTATCGATCAGCGACTTCCTCTACGAGCAGTACTTC.

This clonotype has a single count. This chain uses TRBV5-6 with TRBJ2-1; possible D gene TRBD1, 6 bases. The CDR3 is 16 residues long. The V end was cut by 0 bases, the J end by 9 bases, with 19 bases between. CDR1 SGHDT and CDR2 YYEEEE come from the germline V gene. CDR3 coding DNA: TGTGCCAGCAGCTTGGGGGGGACACTAAATTTTTTTGAGCAGTTCTTC. Translation: CASSLGGTLNFFEQFF.

The genes are TRBV6-2 or TRBV6-3 and TRBJ2-4, with D perhaps TRBD2 (6 bases). V was trimmed by 0 bases and J by 7 bases, leaving 19 bases between them. The germline gives CDR1 MNHEY, CDR2 SVGEGT. The CDR3 sequence is 17 residues long. The CDR3 DNA reads TGTGCCAGCAGTTACTCTATATCTCCGGGACTGGGGAACATTCAGTACTTC. This translates into CASSYSISPGLGNIQYF.